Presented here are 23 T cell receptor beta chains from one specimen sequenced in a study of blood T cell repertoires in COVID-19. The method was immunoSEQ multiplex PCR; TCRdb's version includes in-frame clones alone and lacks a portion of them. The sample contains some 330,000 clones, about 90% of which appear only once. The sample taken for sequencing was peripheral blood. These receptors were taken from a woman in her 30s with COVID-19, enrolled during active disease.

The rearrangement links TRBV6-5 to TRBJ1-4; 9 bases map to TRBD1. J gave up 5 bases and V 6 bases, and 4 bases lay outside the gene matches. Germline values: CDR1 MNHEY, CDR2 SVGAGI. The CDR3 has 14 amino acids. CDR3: CASSRDRANEKLFF. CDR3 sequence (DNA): TGTGCCAGCAGCCGGGACAGGGCAAATGAAAAACTGTTTTTT.

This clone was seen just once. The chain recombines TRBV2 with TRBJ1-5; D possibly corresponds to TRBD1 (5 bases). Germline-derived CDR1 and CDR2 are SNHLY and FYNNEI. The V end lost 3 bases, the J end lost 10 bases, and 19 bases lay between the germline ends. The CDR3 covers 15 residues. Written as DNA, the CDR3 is TGTGCCAGCAGTGAGAGGAGGGGAACCGGGACTCCCCAGCATTTT. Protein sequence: CASSERRGTGTPQHF.

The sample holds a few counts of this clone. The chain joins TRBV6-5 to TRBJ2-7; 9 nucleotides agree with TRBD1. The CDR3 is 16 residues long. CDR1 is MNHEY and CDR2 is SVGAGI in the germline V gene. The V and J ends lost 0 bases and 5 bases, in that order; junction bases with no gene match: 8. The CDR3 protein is CASSYSPGQGENEQYF. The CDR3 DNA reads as TGTGCCAGCAGTTACTCACCGGGACAGGGTGAGAACGAGCAGTACTTC.

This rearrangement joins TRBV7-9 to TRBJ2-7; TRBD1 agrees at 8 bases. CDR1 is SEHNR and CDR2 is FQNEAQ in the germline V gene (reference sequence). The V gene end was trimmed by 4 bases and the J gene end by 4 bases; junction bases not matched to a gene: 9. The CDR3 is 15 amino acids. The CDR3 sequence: CASSYSAGGGYEQYF. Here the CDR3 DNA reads TGTGCCAGCAGCTACTCGGCAGGGGGCGGGTACGAGCAGTACTTC.

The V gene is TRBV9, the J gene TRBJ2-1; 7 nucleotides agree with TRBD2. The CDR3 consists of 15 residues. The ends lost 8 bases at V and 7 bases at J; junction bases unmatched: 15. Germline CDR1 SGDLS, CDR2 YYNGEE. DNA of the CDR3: TGTGCCAGTTACCGAGGGCTAGCGGACCTAAATGAGCAGTTCTTC. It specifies CASYRGLADLNEQFF.

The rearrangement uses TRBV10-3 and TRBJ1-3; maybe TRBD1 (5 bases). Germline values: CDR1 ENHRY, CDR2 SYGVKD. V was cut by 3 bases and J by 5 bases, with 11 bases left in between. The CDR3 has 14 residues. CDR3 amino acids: CAISEGTSRNTIYF. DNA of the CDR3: TGTGCCATCAGTGAAGGGACTTCCAGAAACACCATATATTTT.

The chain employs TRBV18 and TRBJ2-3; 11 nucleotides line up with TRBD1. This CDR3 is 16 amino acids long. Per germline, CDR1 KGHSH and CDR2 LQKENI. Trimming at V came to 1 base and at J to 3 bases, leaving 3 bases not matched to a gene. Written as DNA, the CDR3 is TGTGCCAGCTCACCACAGCGGGACAGGGGGACAGATACGCAGTATTTT. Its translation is CASSPQRDRGTDTQYF. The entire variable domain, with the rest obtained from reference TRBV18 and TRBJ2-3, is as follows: NAGVMQNPRHLVRRRGQEARLRCSPMKGHSHVYWYRQLPEEGLKFMVYLQKENIIDESGMPKERFSAEFPKEGPSILRIQQVVRGDSAAYFCASSPQRDRGTDTQYFGPGTRLTVL.

The CDR3 DNA sequence: TGTGCCAGCAGCTTAGCGAGACTAGCGGGGGGGATAAGCTCTGGGGCCAACGTCCTGACTTTC. Translating it yields CASSLARLAGGISSGANVLTF. The rearrangement uses TRBV7-8 and TRBJ2-6, with TRBD2 identical over 14 bases. The CDR3 has 21 residues. Unmatched junction bases numbered 7, after V lost 0 bases and J lost 0 bases. Germline values: CDR1 SGHVS, CDR2 FQNEAQ.

Here the CDR3 reads CASSPGLITNEKLFF. The CDR3 bases are TGTGCCAGCAGCCCCGGACTCATCACTAATGAAAAACTGTTTTTT. The J gene is TRBJ1-4, the V gene TRBV6-5; D not resolved. CDR3 length: 15 residues. The germline gives CDR1 MNHEY, CDR2 SVGAGI. V was pared by 6 bases and J by 2 bases, with 13 bases between.

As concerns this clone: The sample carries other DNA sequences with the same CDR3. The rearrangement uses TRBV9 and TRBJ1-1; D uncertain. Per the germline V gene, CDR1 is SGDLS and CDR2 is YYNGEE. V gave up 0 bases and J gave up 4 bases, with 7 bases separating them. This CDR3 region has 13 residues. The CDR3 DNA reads TGTGCCAGCAGCGTAGAGGGAGGCACTGAAGCTTTCTTT. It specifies CASSVEGGTEAFF.

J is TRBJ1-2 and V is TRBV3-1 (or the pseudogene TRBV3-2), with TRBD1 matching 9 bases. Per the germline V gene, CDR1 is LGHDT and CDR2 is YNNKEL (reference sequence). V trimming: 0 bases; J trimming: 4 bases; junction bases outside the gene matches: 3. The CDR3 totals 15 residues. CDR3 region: CASSQDRDRVYGYTF. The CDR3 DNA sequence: TGTGCCAGCAGCCAAGATCGGGACAGGGTCTATGGCTACACCTTC.

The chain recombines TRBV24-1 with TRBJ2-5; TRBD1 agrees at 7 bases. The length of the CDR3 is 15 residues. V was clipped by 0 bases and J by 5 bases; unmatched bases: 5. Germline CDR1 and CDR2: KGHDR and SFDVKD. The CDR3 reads CATSDLHRGRETQYF. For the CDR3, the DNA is TGTGCCACCAGTGATTTGCACAGGGGTCGGGAGACCCAGTACTTC.

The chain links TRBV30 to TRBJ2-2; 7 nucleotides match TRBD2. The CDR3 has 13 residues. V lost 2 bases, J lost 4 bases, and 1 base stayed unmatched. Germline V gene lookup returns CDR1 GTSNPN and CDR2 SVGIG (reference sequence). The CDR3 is CAWSWGGTGELFF. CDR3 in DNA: TGTGCCTGGAGTTGGGGGGGCACCGGGGAGCTGTTTTTT.

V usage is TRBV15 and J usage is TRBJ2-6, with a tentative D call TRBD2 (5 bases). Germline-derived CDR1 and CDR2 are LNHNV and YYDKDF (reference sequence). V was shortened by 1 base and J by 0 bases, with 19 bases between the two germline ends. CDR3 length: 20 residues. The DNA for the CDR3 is TGTGCCACCAGCAGAGGGTTTTTGGGGAGAACTTACTCTGGGGCCAACGTCCTGACTTTC. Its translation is CATSRGFLGRTYSGANVLTF.

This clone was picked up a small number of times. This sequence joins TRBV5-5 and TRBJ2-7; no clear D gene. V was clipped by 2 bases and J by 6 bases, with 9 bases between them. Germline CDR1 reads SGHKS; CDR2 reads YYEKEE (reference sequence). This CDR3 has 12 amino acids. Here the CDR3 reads CASSLNSGEQYV. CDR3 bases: TGTGCCAGCAGCTTAAACTCCGGCGAGCAGTACGTC.

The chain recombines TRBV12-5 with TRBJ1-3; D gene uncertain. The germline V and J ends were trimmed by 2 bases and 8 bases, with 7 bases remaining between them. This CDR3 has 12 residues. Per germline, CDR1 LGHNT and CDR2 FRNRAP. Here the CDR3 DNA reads TGTGCTAGTGGTTTGCGGCTAGACACCATATATTTT. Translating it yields CASGLRLDTIYF. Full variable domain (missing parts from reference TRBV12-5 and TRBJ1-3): DARVTQTPRHKVTEMGQEVTMRCQPILGHNTVFWYRQTMMQGLELLAYFRNRAPLDDSGMPKDRFSAEMPDATLATLKIQPSEPRDSAVYFCASGLRLDTIYFGEGSWLTVV.

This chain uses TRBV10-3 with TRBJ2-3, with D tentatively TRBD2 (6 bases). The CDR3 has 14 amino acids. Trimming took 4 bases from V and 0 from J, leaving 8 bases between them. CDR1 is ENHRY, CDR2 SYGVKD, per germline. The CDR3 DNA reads TGTGCCATCAGTGGGAGGGAAAGCACAGATACGCAGTATTTT. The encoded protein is CAISGRESTDTQYF.

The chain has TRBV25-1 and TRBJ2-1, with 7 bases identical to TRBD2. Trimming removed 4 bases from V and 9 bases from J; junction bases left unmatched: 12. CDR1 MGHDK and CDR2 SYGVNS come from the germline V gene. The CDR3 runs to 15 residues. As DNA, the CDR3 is TGTGCCAGCAGTGGTTTGCGGGGAGGGACTATTGAGCAGTTCTTC. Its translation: CASSGLRGGTIEQFF.

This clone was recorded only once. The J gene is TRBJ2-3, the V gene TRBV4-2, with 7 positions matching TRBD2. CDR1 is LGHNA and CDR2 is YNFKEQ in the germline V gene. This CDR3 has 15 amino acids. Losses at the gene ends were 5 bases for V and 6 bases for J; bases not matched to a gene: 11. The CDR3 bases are TGTGCCAGCAGCTTAAGAGCGGGGCCCGGGGATACGCAGTATTTT. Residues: CASSLRAGPGDTQYF.

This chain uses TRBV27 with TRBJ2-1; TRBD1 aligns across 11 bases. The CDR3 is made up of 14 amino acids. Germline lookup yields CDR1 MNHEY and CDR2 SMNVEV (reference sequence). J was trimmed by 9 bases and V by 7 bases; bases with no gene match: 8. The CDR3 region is CASNGQGAGSEQFF. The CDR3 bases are TGTGCCAGCAACGGACAGGGGGCTGGAAGTGAGCAGTTCTTC.

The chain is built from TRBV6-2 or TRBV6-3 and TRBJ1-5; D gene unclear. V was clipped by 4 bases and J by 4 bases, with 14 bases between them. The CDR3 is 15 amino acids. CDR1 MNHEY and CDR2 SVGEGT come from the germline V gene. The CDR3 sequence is CASSFAGGMNQPQHF. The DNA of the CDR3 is TGTGCCAGCAGTTTCGCCGGAGGGATGAATCAGCCCCAGCATTTT.

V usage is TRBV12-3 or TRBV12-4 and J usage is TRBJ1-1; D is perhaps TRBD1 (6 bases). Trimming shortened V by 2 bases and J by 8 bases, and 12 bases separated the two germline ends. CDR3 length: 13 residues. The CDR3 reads CASSLLLGTEAFF. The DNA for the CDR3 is TGTGCCAGCAGTTTACTCCTCGGGACAGAAGCTTTCTTT.

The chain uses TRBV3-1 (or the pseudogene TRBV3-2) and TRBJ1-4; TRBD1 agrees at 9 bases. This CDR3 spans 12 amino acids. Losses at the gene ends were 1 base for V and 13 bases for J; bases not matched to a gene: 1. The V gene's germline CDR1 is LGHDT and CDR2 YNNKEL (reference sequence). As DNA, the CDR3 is TGTGCCAGCAGCCAAGTACAGGGGGCACTGTTTTTT. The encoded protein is CASSQVQGALFF.